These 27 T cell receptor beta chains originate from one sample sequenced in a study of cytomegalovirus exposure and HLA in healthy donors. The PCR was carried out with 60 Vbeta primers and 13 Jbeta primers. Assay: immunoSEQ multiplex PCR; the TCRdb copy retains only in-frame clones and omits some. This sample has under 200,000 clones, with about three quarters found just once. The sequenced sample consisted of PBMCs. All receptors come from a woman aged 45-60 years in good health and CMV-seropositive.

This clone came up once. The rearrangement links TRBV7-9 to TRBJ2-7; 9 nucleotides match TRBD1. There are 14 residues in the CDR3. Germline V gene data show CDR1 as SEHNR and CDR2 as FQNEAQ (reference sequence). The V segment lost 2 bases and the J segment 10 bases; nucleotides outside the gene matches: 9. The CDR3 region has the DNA TGTGCCAGCAGCTTAAGGACAGGGGAGGTAGGCCAGTACTTC. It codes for CASSLRTGEVGQYF.

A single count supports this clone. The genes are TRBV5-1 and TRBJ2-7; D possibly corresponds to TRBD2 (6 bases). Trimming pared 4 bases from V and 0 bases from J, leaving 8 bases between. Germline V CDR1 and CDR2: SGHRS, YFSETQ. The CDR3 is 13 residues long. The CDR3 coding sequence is TGCGCCAGCAGCGGGGAGGTCTCCTACGAGCAGTACTTC. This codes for CASSGEVSYEQYF.

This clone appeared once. The CDR3 coding sequence is TGTGCCAGCACGCCGGGCGTAACGGGGGGGCAGGCTTTCTTT. This encodes CASTPGVTGGQAFF. The chain joins TRBV7-9 to TRBJ1-1; the D gene is possibly TRBD1 (6 bases). Trimming pared 7 bases from V and 11 bases from J, leaving 23 bases between. Germline values: CDR1 SEHNR, CDR2 FQNEAQ (reference sequence). The CDR3 sequence is 14 residues long.

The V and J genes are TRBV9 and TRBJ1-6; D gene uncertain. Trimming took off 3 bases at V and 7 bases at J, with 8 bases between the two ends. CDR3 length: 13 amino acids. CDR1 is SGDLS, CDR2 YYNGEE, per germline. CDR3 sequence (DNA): TGTGCCAGCAGCGCCTCCAGGAATTCACCCCTCCACTTT. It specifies CASSASRNSPLHF.

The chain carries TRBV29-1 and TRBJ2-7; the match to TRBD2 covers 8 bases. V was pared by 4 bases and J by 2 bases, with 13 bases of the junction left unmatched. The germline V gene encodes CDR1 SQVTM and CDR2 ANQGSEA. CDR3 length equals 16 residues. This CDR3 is CSVVVWASGLTYEQYF. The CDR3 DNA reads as TGCAGCGTTGTGGTATGGGCTAGCGGGCTTACCTACGAGCAGTACTTC.

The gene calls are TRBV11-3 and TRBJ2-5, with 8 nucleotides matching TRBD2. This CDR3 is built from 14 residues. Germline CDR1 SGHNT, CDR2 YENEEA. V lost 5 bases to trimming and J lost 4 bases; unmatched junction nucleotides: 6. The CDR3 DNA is TGTGCCAGCAGCCACGGGAGGGGGGGAGAGACCCAGTACTTC. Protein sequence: CASSHGRGGETQYF.

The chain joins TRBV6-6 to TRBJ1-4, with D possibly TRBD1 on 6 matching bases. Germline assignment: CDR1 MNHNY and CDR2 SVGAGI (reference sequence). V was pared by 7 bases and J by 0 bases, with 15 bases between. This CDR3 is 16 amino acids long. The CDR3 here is CASTIGGRATNEKLFF. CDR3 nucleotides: TGTGCCAGCACTATAGGGGGACGGGCAACTAATGAAAAACTGTTTTTT.

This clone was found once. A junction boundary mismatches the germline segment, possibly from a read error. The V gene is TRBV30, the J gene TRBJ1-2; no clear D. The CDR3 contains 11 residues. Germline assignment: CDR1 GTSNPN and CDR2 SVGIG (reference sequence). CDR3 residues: CAWSVAGSRIF. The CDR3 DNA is TGTGCCTGGAGTGTTGCGGGATCTCGGATCTTC.

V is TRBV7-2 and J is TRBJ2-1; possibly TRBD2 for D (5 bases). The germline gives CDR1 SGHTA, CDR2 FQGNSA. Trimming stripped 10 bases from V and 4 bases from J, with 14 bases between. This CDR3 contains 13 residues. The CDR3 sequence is CAIKEGEYNEQFF. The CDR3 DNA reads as TGTGCCATCAAAGAGGGCGAATACAATGAGCAGTTCTTC.

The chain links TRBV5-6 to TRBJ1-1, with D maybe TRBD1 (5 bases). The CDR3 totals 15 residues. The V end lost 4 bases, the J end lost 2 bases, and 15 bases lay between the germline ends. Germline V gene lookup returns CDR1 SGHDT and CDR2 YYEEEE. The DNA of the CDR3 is TGTGCCAGCAGCCCTCCCGACAGCCGAAACACTGAAGCTTTCTTT. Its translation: CASSPPDSRNTEAFF.

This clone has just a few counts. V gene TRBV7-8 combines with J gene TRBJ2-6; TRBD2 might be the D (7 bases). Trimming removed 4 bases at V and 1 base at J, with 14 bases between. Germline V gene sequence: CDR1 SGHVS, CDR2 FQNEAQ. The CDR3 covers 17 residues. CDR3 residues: CASSSGEGGSGANVLTF. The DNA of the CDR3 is TGTGCCAGCAGCTCAGGGGAGGGGGGATCTGGGGCCAACGTCCTGACTTTC.

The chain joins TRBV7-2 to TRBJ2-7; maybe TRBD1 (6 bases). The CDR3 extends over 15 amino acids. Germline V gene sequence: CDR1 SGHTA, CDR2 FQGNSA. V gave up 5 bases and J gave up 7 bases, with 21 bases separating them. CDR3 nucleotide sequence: TGTGCCAGCAGCCGAGAGGGGGATTCCGACTTGGAGCAGTACTTC. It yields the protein CASSREGDSDLEQYF. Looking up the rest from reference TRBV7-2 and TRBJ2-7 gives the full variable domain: GAGVSQSPSNKVTEKGKDVELRCDPISGHTALYWYRQSLGQGLEFLIYFQGNSAPDKSGLPSDRFSAERTGGSVSTLTIQRTQQEDSAVYLCASSREGDSDLEQYFGPGTRLTVT.

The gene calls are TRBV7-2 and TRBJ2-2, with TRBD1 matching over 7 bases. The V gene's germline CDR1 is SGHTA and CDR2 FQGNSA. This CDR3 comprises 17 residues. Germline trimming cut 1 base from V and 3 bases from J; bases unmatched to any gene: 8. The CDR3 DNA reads TGTGCCAGCAGCTTAGGGTCCGGGACAGCTCACACCGGGGAGCTGTTTTTT. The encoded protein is CASSLGSGTAHTGELFF.

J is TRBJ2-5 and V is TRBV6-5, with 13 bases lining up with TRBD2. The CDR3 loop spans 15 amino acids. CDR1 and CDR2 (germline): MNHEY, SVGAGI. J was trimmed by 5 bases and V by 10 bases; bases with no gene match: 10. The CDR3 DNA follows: TGTGCCACCCGGACTAGCGGGAGCGCAGGGGAGACCCAGTACTTC. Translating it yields CATRTSGSAGETQYF.

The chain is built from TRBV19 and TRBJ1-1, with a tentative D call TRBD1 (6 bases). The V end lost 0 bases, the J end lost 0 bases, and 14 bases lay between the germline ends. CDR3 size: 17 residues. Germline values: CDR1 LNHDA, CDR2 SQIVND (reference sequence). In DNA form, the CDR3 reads TGTGCCAGTAGTATAGATCTACCAGGGGCTCTGAACACTGAAGCTTTCTTT. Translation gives CASSIDLPGALNTEAFF.

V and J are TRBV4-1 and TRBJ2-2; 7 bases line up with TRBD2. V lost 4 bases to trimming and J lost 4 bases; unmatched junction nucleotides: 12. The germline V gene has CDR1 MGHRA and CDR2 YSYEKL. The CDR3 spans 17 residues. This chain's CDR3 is CASSPMAGRVVTGELFF. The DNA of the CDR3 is TGCGCCAGCAGCCCTATGGCAGGGAGGGTCGTCACCGGGGAGCTGTTTTTT.

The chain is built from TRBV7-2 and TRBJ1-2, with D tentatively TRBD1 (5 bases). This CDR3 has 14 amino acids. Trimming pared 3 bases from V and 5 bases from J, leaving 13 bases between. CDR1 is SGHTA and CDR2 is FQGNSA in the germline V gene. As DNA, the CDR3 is TGTGCCAGCAGCTTCCCGACCAAGGGGTATGGCTACACCTTC. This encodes CASSFPTKGYGYTF.

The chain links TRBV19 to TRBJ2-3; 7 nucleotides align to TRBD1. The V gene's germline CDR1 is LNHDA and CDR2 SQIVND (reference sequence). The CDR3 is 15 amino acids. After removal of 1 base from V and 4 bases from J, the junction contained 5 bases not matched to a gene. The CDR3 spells CASSIVGDSADTQYF. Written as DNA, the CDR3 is TGTGCCAGTAGTATAGTAGGGGACAGCGCAGATACGCAGTATTTT.

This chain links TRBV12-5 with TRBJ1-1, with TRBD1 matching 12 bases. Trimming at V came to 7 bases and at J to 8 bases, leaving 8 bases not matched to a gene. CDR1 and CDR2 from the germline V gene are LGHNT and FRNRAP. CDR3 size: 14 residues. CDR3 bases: TGTGCTAGTGCCCCGGGACAGGGGGCTCCAGAAGCTTTCTTT. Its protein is CASAPGQGAPEAFF.

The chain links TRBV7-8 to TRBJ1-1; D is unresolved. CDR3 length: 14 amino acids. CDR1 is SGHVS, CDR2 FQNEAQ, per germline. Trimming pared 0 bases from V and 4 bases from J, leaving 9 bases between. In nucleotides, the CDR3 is TGTGCCAGCAGCTTAGCTGAGGTTAGCACTGAAGCTTTCTTT. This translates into CASSLAEVSTEAFF. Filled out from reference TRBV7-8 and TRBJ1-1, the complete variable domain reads GAGVSQSPRYKVAKRGQDVALRCDPISGHVSLFWYQQALGQGPEFLTYFQNEAQLDKSGLPSDRFFAERPEGSVSTLKIQRTQQEDSAVYLCASSLAEVSTEAFFGQGTRLTVV.

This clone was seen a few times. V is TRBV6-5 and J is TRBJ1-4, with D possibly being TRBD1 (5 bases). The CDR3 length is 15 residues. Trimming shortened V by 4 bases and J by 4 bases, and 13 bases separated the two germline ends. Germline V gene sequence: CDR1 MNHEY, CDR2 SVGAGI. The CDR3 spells CASSWGGGDNEKLFF. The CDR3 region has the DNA TGTGCCAGCAGTTGGGGGGGAGGGGATAATGAAAAACTGTTTTTT.

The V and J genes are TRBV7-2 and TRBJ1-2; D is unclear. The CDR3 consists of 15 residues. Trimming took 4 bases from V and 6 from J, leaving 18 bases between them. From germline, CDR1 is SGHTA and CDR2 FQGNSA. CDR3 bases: TGTGCCAGCAGCTCCGAGATGGAGGAGGCGGATGGCTACACCTTC. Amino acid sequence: CASSSEMEEADGYTF.

Written as DNA, the CDR3 is TGTGCCAGCAGCCGGACAGGGTCTGGAAACACCATATATTTT. Its translation: CASSRTGSGNTIYF. The chain combines TRBV28 with TRBJ1-3, with 8 bases matching TRBD1. After removal of 6 bases from V and 1 base from J, the junction contained 2 bases not matched to a gene. Germline V lookup: CDR1 MDHEN, CDR2 SYDVKM. This CDR3 has 14 amino acids.

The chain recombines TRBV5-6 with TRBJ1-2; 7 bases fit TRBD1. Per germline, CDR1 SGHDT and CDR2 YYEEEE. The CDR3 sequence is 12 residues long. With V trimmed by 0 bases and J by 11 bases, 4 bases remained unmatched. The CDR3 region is CASSLAGTAYTF. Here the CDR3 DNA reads TGTGCCAGCAGCTTGGCCGGGACAGCTTACACCTTC.

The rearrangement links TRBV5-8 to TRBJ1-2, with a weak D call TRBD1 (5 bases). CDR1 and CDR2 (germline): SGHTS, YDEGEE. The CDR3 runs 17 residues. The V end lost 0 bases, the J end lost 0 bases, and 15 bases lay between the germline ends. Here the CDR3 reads CASSLGPRGRANYGYTF. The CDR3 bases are TGTGCCAGCAGCTTGGGCCCCCGGGGGAGAGCTAACTATGGCTACACCTTC.

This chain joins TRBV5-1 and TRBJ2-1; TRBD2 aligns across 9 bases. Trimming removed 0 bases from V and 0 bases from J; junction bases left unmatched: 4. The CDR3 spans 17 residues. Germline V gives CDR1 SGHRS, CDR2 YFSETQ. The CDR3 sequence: CASSLGPSGTSYNEQFF. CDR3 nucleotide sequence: TGCGCCAGCAGCTTGGGGCCTAGCGGGACCTCCTACAATGAGCAGTTCTTC.

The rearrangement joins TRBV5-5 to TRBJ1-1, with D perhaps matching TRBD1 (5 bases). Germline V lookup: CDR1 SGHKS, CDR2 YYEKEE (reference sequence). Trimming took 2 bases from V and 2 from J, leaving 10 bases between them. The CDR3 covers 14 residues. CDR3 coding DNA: TGTGCCAGCAGCTTTCGGGGGTTTAACACTGAAGCTTTCTTT. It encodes CASSFRGFNTEAFF.